The 29 T cell receptor beta chains below all came from one sample that was sequenced in a study of shared clonotypes between healthy human individuals (TCRdb year 2020). Receptors were amplified or captured by the immunoSEQ multiplex PCR assay. Sourced from immuneACCESS, this table was stored by TCRdb with only in-frame sequences that have V and J called. A share of the clones is absent; for the studies checked, an unresolved V gene accounts for under half, and the remainder has no known explanation. This sample comprises approximately 1.5 million clones, approximately 98.5% of them detected only once. Approximately 0.38% of the sample belongs to the ten largest clones. Source material: naive CD4+ T cells sorted from blood. The cell subset or site label for this specimen denotes: CD45RA+ positively selected. These receptors all come from a man under 40 in good health.

The chain has TRBV9 and TRBJ2-1; 13 nucleotides match TRBD2. The ends lost 0 bases at V and 9 bases at J; junction bases unmatched: 12. Per the germline V gene, CDR1 is SGDLS and CDR2 is YYNGEE. The CDR3 is made up of 18 amino acids. The DNA for the CDR3 is TGTGCCAGCAGCGTAGGGTCCTTTACTAGCGGGAGGGCCGGTGAGCAGTTCTTC. This encodes CASSVGSFTSGRAGEQFF.

The rearrangement joins TRBV28 to TRBJ1-4; a possible D gene is TRBD1 (5 bases). The CDR3 length is 12 residues. Trimming left V 6 bases short and J 8 bases short, with 10 bases between. Germline CDR1 and CDR2: MDHEN and SYDVKM. CDR3 coding DNA: TGTGCCAGCAGCCTCTACAGGGAAAAACTGTTTTTT. It translates to CASSLYREKLFF.

The chain recombines TRBV6-6 with TRBJ2-5; either TRBD1 or TRBD2 may supply D (6 bases each). With the DNA end fitting TRBJ2-7 better, the J assignment may be wrong. The V gene's germline CDR1 is MNHNY and CDR2 SVGAGI (reference sequence). This CDR3 contains 14 residues. The CDR3 DNA follows: TGTGCCAGCAGTTCGTCACGGGGGCCCTACGAGCAGTACTTC. This gives the protein CASSSSRGPYEQYF.

The chain links TRBV18 to TRBJ2-7; TRBD1 matches 9 bases. The CDR3 is made up of 14 amino acids. After removal of 6 bases from V and 3 bases from J, the junction contained 6 bases not matched to a gene. Germline V gene data show CDR1 as KGHSH and CDR2 as LQKENI. DNA of the CDR3: TGTGCCAGCTCGCATGACAGGGGGAACTACGAGCAGTACTTC. As protein: CASSHDRGNYEQYF.

The gene calls are TRBV30 and TRBJ1-2; TRBD1 matches at 10 bases. Germline CDR1 is GTSNPN and CDR2 is SVGIG (reference sequence). CDR3 size: 15 residues. Trimming took 5 bases from V and 5 from J; bases not matched to a gene: 11. CDR3 in DNA: TGTGCCTGGGGTACTCCGACAGGGGGCGCGTATGGCTACACCTTC. Amino acids: CAWGTPTGGAYGYTF.

The chain has TRBV6-6 and TRBJ1-2, with D possibly TRBD1 on 5 matching bases. The CDR3 has 12 residues. In germline, CDR1 is MNHNY, CDR2 SVGAGI (reference sequence). Trimming left V 7 bases short and J 8 bases short, with 14 bases between. The CDR3 DNA sequence: TGTGCCAGCACCACCGGCGGGGGAGGCTACACCTTC. Amino acids: CASTTGGGGYTF.

The chain combines TRBV6-5 with TRBJ2-3; possible D gene TRBD1, 6 bases. The CDR3 length is 12 residues. In germline, CDR1 is MNHEY, CDR2 SVGAGI. This CDR3 is CATGKHKDTQYF. The DNA for the CDR3 is TGTGCGACAGGCAAGCATAAAGATACGCAGTATTTT.

This chain connects TRBV11-3 to TRBJ2-1, with D unresolved. The CDR3 runs to 13 residues. Germline CDR1 SGHNT, CDR2 YENEEA. Deletions cut 4 bases from V and 6 bases from J, with 10 bases between. The CDR3 sequence: CASSSSRGNEQFF. The CDR3 bases are TGTGCCAGCAGCTCCTCCCGCGGCAATGAGCAGTTCTTC. The full variable domain, with the rest looked up from reference TRBV11-3 and TRBJ2-1, is EAGVVQSPRYKIIEKKQPVAFWCNPISGHNTLYWYLQNLGQGPELLIRYENEEAVDDSQLPKDRFSAERLKGVDSTLKIQPAELGDSAVYLCASSSSRGNEQFFGPGTRLTVL.

Comments on this clone: The sample has other DNA sequences that encode this CDR3 too. V usage is TRBV30 and J usage is TRBJ2-7; 8 nucleotides agree with TRBD1. The CDR3 loop spans 12 amino acids. Germline V lookup: CDR1 GTSNPN, CDR2 SVGIG (reference sequence). With 0 bases clipped from V and 10 bases from J, the junction kept 5 bases outside the gene matches. The CDR3 sequence: CAWSVTGGGQYF. In nucleotides, the CDR3 is TGTGCCTGGAGTGTCACAGGGGGTGGCCAGTACTTC. Supplemented by reference TRBV30 and TRBJ2-7, the full variable domain reads SQTIHQWPATLVQPVGSPLSLECTVEGTSNPNLYWYRQAAGRGLQLLFYSVGIGQISSEVPQNLSASRPQDRQFILSSKKLLLSDSGFYLCAWSVTGGGQYFGPGTRLTVT.

For this clone: The junction differs from germline at one of its ends, possibly a read error. The rearrangement uses TRBV7-7 and TRBJ2-7, with a tentative D call TRBD1 (5 bases). The CDR3 loop spans 14 amino acids. Germline V lookup: CDR1 SSHAT, CDR2 FNYEAQ (reference sequence). CDR3 DNA: TGTGCTAGCAGCAGAAGGGGCCCTCCCTACGAGCAGTACTTC. Residues: CASSRRGPPYEQYF.

The chain employs TRBV28 and TRBJ2-5; tentative D call: TRBD2 (6 bases). Germline lookup yields CDR1 MDHEN and CDR2 SYDVKM. The CDR3 sequence is 15 residues long. The germline V and J ends were trimmed by 6 bases and 4 bases, with 18 bases remaining between them. The CDR3 DNA is TGTGCCAGCAGAAAAGTGGGGGGTGCAGGAGAGACCCAGTACTTC. It encodes CASRKVGGAGETQYF.

The chain combines TRBV2 with TRBJ1-1; tentative D call: TRBD1 (6 bases). The germline CDR1 and CDR2 sequences are SNHLY and FYNNEI. This CDR3 comprises 15 residues. V lost 1 base to trimming and J lost 4 bases, with 13 bases between them. CDR3 nucleotides: TGTGCCAGCAGTGAAGAAACAGGGTCGGTCACTGAAGCTTTCTTT. It yields the protein CASSEETGSVTEAFF.

The V gene is TRBV15, the J gene TRBJ1-2; D might be TRBD1 (5 bases). Trimming left V 0 bases short and J 4 bases short, with 9 bases between. The CDR3 is made up of 14 amino acids. Germline CDR1 LNHNV, CDR2 YYDKDF (reference sequence). The CDR3, as DNA: TGTGCCACCAGCAGAGAGTGGGGCGGCTATGGCTACACCTTC. Translating gives CATSREWGGYGYTF.

The genes are TRBV9 and TRBJ2-5, with 14 bases matching TRBD2. The CDR3 covers 17 residues. V lost 4 bases and J lost 5; bases outside the gene matches: 10. Germline CDR1 reads SGDLS; CDR2 reads YYNGEE. CDR3 DNA: TGTGCCAGCAGCCCCACAGGGACTAGCGGGAGTGGGGAGACCCAGTACTTC. Amino acids: CASSPTGTSGSGETQYF.

This chain uses TRBV9 with TRBJ1-5; D is unresolved. The CDR3 sequence is 14 residues long. The V end lost 1 base, the J end lost 6 bases, and 11 bases lay between the germline ends. The V gene's germline CDR1 is SGDLS and CDR2 YYNGEE. As DNA, the CDR3 is TGTGCCAGCAGCGTAAGCGGGTACGGTCAGCCCCAGCATTTT. It codes for CASSVSGYGQPQHF.

The rearrangement uses TRBV4-3 and TRBJ2-7, with 10 positions matching TRBD2. Germline V gives CDR1 LGHNA, CDR2 YSLEER. Germline trimming cut 4 bases from V and 2 bases from J; bases unmatched to any gene: 5. The CDR3 covers 15 residues. The CDR3 loop is CASSLQREGPYEQYF. The CDR3, as DNA: TGCGCCAGCAGCCTTCAGCGGGAGGGCCCCTACGAGCAGTACTTC.

This rearrangement joins TRBV4-1 to TRBJ1-1; D might be TRBD1 (5 bases). The CDR3 spans 15 residues. Germline V CDR1 and CDR2: MGHRA, YSYEKL. V was shortened by 0 bases and J by 0 bases, with 8 bases between the two germline ends. The CDR3 reads CASSQETAMNTEAFF. DNA for the CDR3: TGCGCCAGCAGCCAAGAGACAGCCATGAACACTGAAGCTTTCTTT.

The gene calls are TRBV15 and TRBJ2-2; either TRBD1 or TRBD2 may fit D (5 bases each). V shed 3 bases and J shed 2 bases, with 10 bases lying between them. This CDR3 comprises 15 residues. Germline lookup yields CDR1 LNHNV and CDR2 YYDKDF (reference sequence). CDR3 DNA: TGTGCCACCAGCAGCGAGGGGATTAACACCGGGGAGCTGTTTTTT. The encoded protein is CATSSEGINTGELFF.

This clone was recorded only once. The chain recombines TRBV19 with TRBJ2-7; 10 bases are shared with TRBD2. The CDR3 is made up of 16 amino acids. Germline V gene lookup returns CDR1 LNHDA and CDR2 SQIVND (reference sequence). Trimming removed 6 bases from V and 7 bases from J; junction bases left unmatched: 15. DNA for the CDR3: TGTGCCAGTAGCGAAATCGGAGCGGGAGGGTCGAGGGAGCAGTACTTC. As protein: CASSEIGAGGSREQYF.

This clone was seen a single time. The chain carries TRBV21-1 and TRBJ1-2. TRBV21-1 is noted as a pseudogene. This CDR3 comprises 14 residues. In DNA form, the CDR3 reads TGTGCCAGCAGCAAAGTAACAAATGACGGTGGCTACACCTTC. Translated, it gives CASSKVTNDGGYTF.

The chain is built from TRBV28 and TRBJ2-6; a weak D match, TRBD1 (5 bases). Trimming took off 6 bases at V and 4 bases at J, with 16 bases between the two ends. Germline V gene sequence: CDR1 MDHEN, CDR2 SYDVKM. The CDR3 sequence is 16 residues long. The CDR3 region has the DNA TGTGCCAGCAGGCACCTAGACAGCGCCGGGGCCAACGTCCTGACTTTC. Encoded protein: CASRHLDSAGANVLTF.

The V and J genes are TRBV6-5 and TRBJ1-1; D gene unclear. The CDR3 covers 16 residues. Trimming left V 0 bases short and J 2 bases short, with 13 bases between. The germline V gene encodes CDR1 MNHEY and CDR2 SVGAGI. CDR3 DNA: TGTGCCAGCAGTTACTCCTGGGATCCCGCTAACACTGAAGCTTTCTTT. This sequence encodes CASSYSWDPANTEAFF.

J is TRBJ2-3 and V is TRBV6-4; 9 bases map to TRBD1. The CDR3 is 15 residues long. The trim removed 4 bases at V and 1 base at J, leaving 3 bases unmatched. From germline, CDR1 is MRHNA and CDR2 SNTAGT. The chain's CDR3 is CASSGGQGGTDTQYF. Written as DNA, the CDR3 is TGTGCCAGCAGTGGGGGACAGGGTGGCACAGATACGCAGTATTTT.

CDR3 nucleotides: TGTGCCAGCAGCAGCCAGACGGGGAACACTGAAGCTTTCTTT. Translated: CASSSQTGNTEAFF. The genes are TRBV21-1 and TRBJ1-1. TRBV21-1 is termed a pseudogene. There are 14 residues in the CDR3.

V and J are TRBV7-2 and TRBJ2-1; a weak D match, TRBD1 (6 bases). This CDR3 contains 14 residues. The V gene's germline CDR1 is SGHTA and CDR2 FQGNSA. V was clipped by 2 bases and J by 9 bases, with 14 bases between them. CDR3 region: CASSLLGGTSEQFF. DNA for the CDR3: TGTGCCAGCAGCTTACTTGGGGGCACAAGTGAGCAGTTCTTC.

The V and J genes are TRBV11-2 and TRBJ1-3, with TRBD1 identical over 9 bases. This CDR3 spans 13 amino acids. V shed 1 base, J shed 11 bases, and the junction held 3 bases outside the gene matches. Per germline, CDR1 SGHAT and CDR2 FQNNGV. CDR3 sequence (DNA): TGTGCCAGCAGCTTAGCAGACAGGGGGGCCATATATTTT. Translated, it gives CASSLADRGAIYF.

The chain uses TRBV2 and TRBJ2-1, with 10 bases aligning to TRBD2. This CDR3 has 14 residues. Germline V lookup: CDR1 SNHLY, CDR2 FYNNEI. The J segment lost 6 bases and the V segment lost 4 bases, leaving 3 bases of the junction unmatched. The CDR3, as DNA: TGTGCCAGCAGTGCTAGCGGGAGTATCAATGAGCAGTTCTTC. Its protein is CASSASGSINEQFF.

The V call is TRBV5-4, the J call TRBJ2-3, with D possibly matching TRBD2 (7 bases). The germline V gene has CDR1 SGHNT and CDR2 YYREEE (reference sequence). The CDR3 length is 12 residues. V was shortened by 3 bases and J by 10 bases, with 12 bases between the two germline ends. The CDR3 DNA follows: TGTGCCAGCAGCTCGGGGGGCCACCCGCAGTATTTT. This codes for CASSSGGHPQYF.

The chain joins TRBV5-1 to TRBJ2-2; TRBD1 might be the D (6 bases). Trimming stripped 2 bases from V and 6 bases from J, with 11 bases between. Germline CDR1 is SGHRS and CDR2 is YFSETQ. The CDR3 is 14 amino acids. The CDR3 spells CASSLGGIPGELFF. CDR3 sequence (DNA): TGCGCCAGCAGCTTAGGGGGTATTCCCGGGGAGCTGTTTTTT.